This entry lists 25 T cell receptor beta chains sequenced from one sample in a study of CD8+ T cells in alopecia areata. Investigators isolated RNA and reverse transcribed it into cDNA to act as the sequencing template. Sequencing used immunoSEQ multiplex PCR; TCRdb keeps in-frame clones, though not all of them. This table has 180,000 or so clones, less than 80% appearing once. Sequenced material: CD8+ T cells sorted from blood, taken at week 0. All receptors come from a human donor with alopecia areata.

The genes are TRBV5-1 and TRBJ1-2; maybe TRBD1 (5 bases). V was pared by 5 bases and J by 6 bases, with 8 bases between. This CDR3 has 11 amino acids. The germline gives CDR1 SGHRS, CDR2 YFSETQ. The CDR3 here is CASRGEDGYTF. The CDR3 DNA follows: TGCGCCAGCAGAGGGGAGGATGGCTACACCTTC.

The gene calls are TRBV9 and TRBJ2-2; 8 bases match TRBD1. This CDR3 is built from 14 residues. The V and J ends lost 3 bases and 6 bases, in that order; junction bases with no gene match: 4. Germline CDR1 is SGDLS and CDR2 is YYNGEE. CDR3 region: CASSGDRGSGELFF. CDR3 nucleotides: TGTGCCAGCAGCGGAGACAGGGGATCCGGGGAGCTGTTTTTT.

This clone turned up a few times. In DNA form, the CDR3 reads TGTGCCAGCAGTTACGGCCCGTCGGGCAATCAGCCCCAGCATTTT. Translating it yields CASSYGPSGNQPQHF. The V gene is TRBV6-5, the J gene TRBJ1-5; the D is unclear. This CDR3 has 15 residues. Trimming took off 2 bases at V and 2 bases at J, with 10 bases between the two ends. The V gene's germline CDR1 is MNHEY and CDR2 SVGAGI.

This clone appeared a few times. The chain couples TRBV12-5 to TRBJ2-3; the D gene is possibly TRBD1 (6 bases). Germline values: CDR1 LGHNT, CDR2 FRNRAP. This CDR3 comprises 14 residues. With 5 bases removed from V and 4 bases from J, the gap between germline ends came to 13 bases. For the CDR3, the DNA is TGTGCTAGTGGTCGCCCAGGGGTGGCAGATACGCAGTATTTT. This translates into CASGRPGVADTQYF.

This chain uses TRBV30 with TRBJ2-7, with D perhaps matching TRBD2 (5 bases). The germline V and J ends were trimmed by 2 bases and 3 bases, with 8 bases remaining between them. The CDR3 extends over 12 amino acids. The germline V gene has CDR1 GTSNPN and CDR2 SVGIG (reference sequence). The CDR3 DNA is TGTGCCTGGAGTATCCGGGACTACGAGCAGTACTTC. It is translated as CAWSIRDYEQYF.

The rearrangement joins TRBV25-1 to TRBJ2-3; D gene ambiguous. Germline values: CDR1 MGHDK, CDR2 SYGVNS. This CDR3 contains 12 residues. The V end was cut by 3 bases, the J end by 5 bases, with 6 bases between. This CDR3 is CASSDPVDTQYF. DNA of the CDR3: TGTGCCAGCAGTGACCCCGTAGATACGCAGTATTTT.

The rearrangement uses TRBV30 and TRBJ2-7; 9 bases are a match to TRBD2. The V gene's germline CDR1 is GTSNPN and CDR2 SVGIG (reference sequence). The CDR3 has 14 amino acids. The ends lost 0 bases at V and 2 bases at J; junction bases unmatched: 2. CDR3 sequence: CAWSVAGGTYEQYF. The CDR3 region has the DNA TGTGCCTGGAGTGTAGCGGGGGGCACCTACGAGCAGTACTTC.

The rearrangement joins TRBV15 to TRBJ2-5; the match to TRBD2 covers 7 bases. The CDR3 is 15 residues long. V was clipped by 0 bases and J by 5 bases; unmatched bases: 6. Germline V gene sequence: CDR1 LNHNV, CDR2 YYDKDF (reference sequence). In DNA, the CDR3 is TGTGCCACCAGCAGAGATCTGGGAGGGAAGGAGACCCAGTACTTC. Protein: CATSRDLGGKETQYF.

The V call is TRBV5-1, the J call TRBJ1-1, with D unclear. The CDR3 is made up of 11 amino acids. Germline lookup yields CDR1 SGHRS and CDR2 YFSETQ. The germline V and J ends were trimmed by 5 bases and 4 bases, with 6 bases remaining between them. As DNA, the CDR3 is TGCGCCAGCAGGGCGGGCACTGAAGCTTTCTTT. As protein: CASRAGTEAFF.

The rearrangement joins TRBV12-5 to TRBJ2-7; TRBD1 is a possible D gene (5 bases). In germline, CDR1 is LGHNT, CDR2 FRNRAP. Trimming removed 0 bases at V and 9 bases at J, with 12 bases between. The length of the CDR3 is 13 residues. CDR3 nucleotide sequence: TGTGCTAGTGGTTTGGTTGACAGACCTGGGCAGTACTTC. It yields the protein CASGLVDRPGQYF.

The count of this clone is one. The rearrangement uses TRBV30 and TRBJ2-1; 9 nucleotides agree with TRBD2. CDR3 length equals 15 residues. Losses at the gene ends were 7 bases for V and 12 bases for J; bases not matched to a gene: 19. CDR1 GTSNPN and CDR2 SVGIG come from the germline V gene (reference sequence). CDR3: CALDPAGGVNSGQFF. The CDR3 region has the DNA TGTGCCTTGGATCCAGCGGGGGGAGTAAATTCGGGGCAGTTCTTC.

The rearrangement links TRBV5-1 to TRBJ2-7, with D perhaps TRBD2 (6 bases). Trimming cost V 0 bases and J 7 bases, with 17 bases left between them. Germline values: CDR1 SGHRS, CDR2 YFSETQ. The CDR3 contains 15 residues. DNA of the CDR3: TGCGCCAGCAGCTTGGTGCGGGGACCATTAGAAGAGCAGTACTTC. As protein: CASSLVRGPLEEQYF.

V usage is TRBV30 and J usage is TRBJ2-7; 8 bases agree with TRBD1. CDR3 length: 18 residues. CDR1 is GTSNPN, CDR2 SVGIG, per germline (reference sequence). Trimming took 3 bases from V and 7 from J; bases not matched to a gene: 23. The CDR3 DNA sequence: TGTGCCTGGAGCGAAAAGAGGACAGGGTCCCCTTTCTCGGCAGAGCAGTACTTC. This encodes CAWSEKRTGSPFSAEQYF.

Regarding this clone: The same CDR3 is also encoded by other DNA sequences in this sample. The chain has TRBV5-6 and TRBJ1-2; TRBD1 agrees at 10 bases. Germline-derived CDR1 and CDR2 are SGHDT and YYEEEE. The junction had 1 base not matched to a gene; V was cut back by 2 bases and J by 3 bases. The CDR3 is 14 residues long. This chain's CDR3 is CASSFGQGDYGYTF. CDR3 nucleotide sequence: TGTGCCAGCAGCTTCGGACAGGGGGACTATGGCTACACCTTC.

This chain connects TRBV13 to TRBJ2-3, with a tentative D call TRBD2 (6 bases). Trimming removed 0 bases from V and 5 bases from J, with 12 bases in between. Germline lookup yields CDR1 PRHDT and CDR2 FYEKMQ (reference sequence). The CDR3 has 15 amino acids. The CDR3, as DNA: TGTGCCAGCAGCTTAGGCGGGACTCTAGAAGATACGCAGTATTTT. Translation: CASSLGGTLEDTQYF.

The chain employs TRBV12-5 and TRBJ1-1; no reliable D call. Germline V CDR1 and CDR2: LGHNT, FRNRAP. The CDR3 contains 12 residues. V was shortened by 3 bases and J by 1 base, with 3 bases between the two germline ends. This chain's CDR3 is CASGFENTEAFF. DNA of the CDR3: TGTGCTAGTGGTTTCGAGAACACTGAAGCTTTCTTT.

The chain employs TRBV29-1 and TRBJ2-3, with TRBD2 matching 16 bases. The CDR3 is 18 amino acids. V was pared by 5 bases and J by 3 bases, with 11 bases of the junction left unmatched. Germline assignment: CDR1 SQVTM and CDR2 ANQGSEA. CDR3 sequence (DNA): TGCAGCGTTCTGGGACTAGCGGGGGGGTTCGACCCTACAGATACGCAGTATTTT. Translating gives CSVLGLAGGFDPTDTQYF.

The genes are TRBV29-1 and TRBJ1-2; 7 bases map to TRBD1. The CDR3 has 15 amino acids. The trim removed 2 bases at V and 4 bases at J, leaving 10 bases unmatched. CDR1 is SQVTM and CDR2 is ANQGSEA in the germline V gene. The CDR3 sequence is CSVENRRDSFYGYTF. For the CDR3, the DNA is TGCAGCGTTGAAAATCGGCGGGACAGCTTCTATGGCTACACCTTC.

The gene calls are TRBV7-9 and TRBJ2-7; D may correspond to TRBD1 or TRBD2 (5 bases each). The CDR3 covers 14 residues. Germline loops: CDR1 SEHNR, CDR2 FQNEAQ (reference sequence). The V end was cut by 8 bases, the J end by 2 bases, with 16 bases between. The chain's CDR3 is CASGGEGRAYEQYF. In DNA, the CDR3 is TGTGCCAGCGGGGGAGAAGGCCGGGCCTACGAGCAGTACTTC.

In this sample, this clone turned up a few times. V and J are TRBV30 and TRBJ2-3; either TRBD1 or TRBD2 may fit D (5 bases each). Trimming removed 2 bases from V and 4 bases from J, with 10 bases in between. The CDR3 sequence is 13 residues long. CDR1 is GTSNPN and CDR2 is SVGIG in the germline V gene (reference sequence). In nucleotides, the CDR3 is TGTGCCTGGAGTAGTGGGGGTGCAGATACGCAGTATTTT. This codes for CAWSSGGADTQYF. The whole variable domain, filled in from reference TRBV30 and TRBJ2-3, reads SQTIHQWPATLVQPVGSPLSLECTVEGTSNPNLYWYRQAAGRGLQLLFYSVGIGQISSEVPQNLSASRPQDRQFILSSKKLLLSDSGFYLCAWSSGGADTQYFGPGTRLTVL.

This clone was found once. The CDR3, as DNA: TGTGCCAGCAGCTTTGGCGGGGGTGGTACCGGGGAGCTGTTTTTT. Translating it yields CASSFGGGGTGELFF. This chain uses TRBV5-6 with TRBJ2-2; 7 bases are shared with TRBD2. With V trimmed by 2 bases and J by 5 bases, 6 bases remained unmatched. CDR3 length equals 15 residues. Germline CDR1 is SGHDT and CDR2 is YYEEEE.

Only a few counts were recorded for this clone. This chain links TRBV2 with TRBJ2-1; 11 positions agree with TRBD2. This CDR3 is built from 14 residues. Per the germline V gene, CDR1 is SNHLY and CDR2 is FYNNEI. Trimming at V came to 7 bases and at J to 4 bases, leaving 3 bases not matched to a gene. The CDR3 region is CASTGTSGYNEQFF. The CDR3, as DNA: TGTGCCAGCACCGGGACTAGCGGTTACAATGAGCAGTTCTTC.

The chain uses TRBV5-1 and TRBJ2-7, with a possible D match to TRBD1 (5 bases). The V and J ends lost 1 base and 3 bases respectively, with 11 bases between them. This CDR3 has 14 residues. Germline assignment: CDR1 SGHRS and CDR2 YFSETQ. This CDR3 reads CASSLRGTNYEQYF. The CDR3 nucleotides are TGCGCCAGCAGCTTGAGGGGTACTAACTACGAGCAGTACTTC.

The V and J genes are TRBV5-6 and TRBJ2-4; D unresolved. There are 16 residues in the CDR3. Deletions cut 2 bases from V and 6 bases from J, with 18 bases between. Germline V lookup: CDR1 SGHDT, CDR2 YYEEEE. The DNA of the CDR3 is TGTGCCAGCAGCTTCGGAATCGGTGACTCAGGAAACATTCAGTACTTC. Its protein is CASSFGIGDSGNIQYF.

V gene TRBV5-6 combines with J gene TRBJ1-6, with TRBD1 matching over 10 bases. J lost 9 bases, V lost 1 base, and 4 bases had no gene match. The CDR3 runs 15 residues. Germline values: CDR1 SGHDT, CDR2 YYEEEE. For the CDR3, the DNA is TGTGCCAGCAGCTTGTCGGGACAGGGGAGTTCACCCCTCCACTTT. Amino acid sequence: CASSLSGQGSSPLHF.